This T cell receptor beta chain came from a study of T cells after yellow fever vaccination. CDR3 length: 14 amino acids. CDR1 and CDR2 (germline): SQVTM, ANQGSEA. The ends were cut back, 6 bases at V and 3 bases at J, with 14 bases in the middle. In making TCR cDNA, 5'RACE template switching added a universal primer site and UMIs to it. TCRdb analysed the 5' RACE reads with MiXCR anew, one entry per CDR3 protein. The sample gives 450,000 to 550,000 distinct CDR3 sequences, roughly 19% of which show up once; more than 13% is in the top ten. This clonotype was detected a few times. Sequencing used PBMCs, obtained 15 days after the yellow fever booster vaccination. The chain has TRBV29-1 and TRBJ2-2; D possibly uses TRBD1 or TRBD2 (5 bases each). The TCR comes from a man aged 25 to 40 who received the YFV17D yellow fever vaccine. CDR3 DNA sequence: TGCAGCGTGGACGGCCAGGGAGACACCGGGGAGCTGTTTTTT. It yields the protein CSVDGQGDTGELFF.